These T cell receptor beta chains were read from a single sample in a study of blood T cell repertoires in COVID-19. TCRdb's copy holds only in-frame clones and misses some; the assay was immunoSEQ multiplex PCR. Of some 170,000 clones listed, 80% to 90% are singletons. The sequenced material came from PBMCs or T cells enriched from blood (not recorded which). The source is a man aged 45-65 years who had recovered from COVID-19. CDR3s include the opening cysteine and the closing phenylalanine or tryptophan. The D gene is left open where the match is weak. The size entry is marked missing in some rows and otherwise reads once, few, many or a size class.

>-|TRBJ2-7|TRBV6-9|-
TGTGCCAGCAGTTATGCCAGGGAGGCCCTTTTCTACGAGCAGTACTTC
CASSYAREALFYEQYF
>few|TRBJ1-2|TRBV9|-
TGTGCCAGCAGCGAACAGGCTAACTATGGCTACACCTTC
CASSEQANYGYTF
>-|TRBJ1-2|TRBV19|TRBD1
TGTGCCAGTACCCCGAGTACAGGGGTAAACTATGGCTACACCTTC
CASTPSTGVNYGYTF
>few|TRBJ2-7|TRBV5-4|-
TGTGCCAGCAGCTCAGTACAGGGGAGGTACGAGCAGTACTTC
CASSSVQGRYEQYF
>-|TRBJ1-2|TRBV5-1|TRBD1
TGCGCCAGCAGCTTGGACGGACAGGCCTATGGCTACACCTTC
CASSLDGQAYGYTF
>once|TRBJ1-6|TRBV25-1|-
TGTGCCAGCAGTGTGGGCAGCCCGAATTCACCCCTCCACTTT
CASSVGSPNSPLHF
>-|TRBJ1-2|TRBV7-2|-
TGTGCCAGCAGCTTAAGGGTGGACTACTATGGCTACACCTTC
CASSLRVDYYGYTF
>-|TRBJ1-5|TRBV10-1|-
TGCGCCAGCAGTGCAGGGGATCAGCCCCAGCATTTT
CASSAGDQPQHF
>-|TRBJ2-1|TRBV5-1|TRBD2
TGCGCCAGCAGCCCTTTAGCGGGGGGCGTAAATGAGCAGTTCTTC
CASSPLAGGVNEQFF
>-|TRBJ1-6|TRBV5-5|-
TGTGCCAGCAGCTTGGCCCCCAGTCCCTATAATTCACCCCTCCACTTT
CASSLAPSPYNSPLHF
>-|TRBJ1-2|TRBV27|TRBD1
TGTGCCAGCAGTTTATACCCGACAGGGCCGAGAGGGGATGGCTACACCTTC
CASSLYPTGPRGDGYTF
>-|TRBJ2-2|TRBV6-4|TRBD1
TGTGCCAGCAGCCCCCGGACAGGGAACGACGGGGAGCTGTTTTTT
CASSPRTGNDGELFF
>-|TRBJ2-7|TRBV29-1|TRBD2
TGCAGCGTCCGAGGACTAGCGGGGACCTACGAGCAGTACTTC
CSVRGLAGTYEQYF
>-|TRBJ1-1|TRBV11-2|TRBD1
TGTGCCAGCAGCTTAACGGACAGGACTGAAGCTTTCTTT
CASSLTDRTEAFF
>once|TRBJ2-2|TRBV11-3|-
TGTGCCAGCAGCTTAGGGTCGACAGGCTCGGAGCTGTTTTTT
CASSLGSTGSELFF
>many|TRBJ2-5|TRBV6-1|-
TGTGCCAGCAGTGACAAATTGGCGGGGTTGGAGACCCAGTACTTC
CASSDKLAGLETQYF
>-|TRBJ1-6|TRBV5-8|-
TGTGCCAGCAGCGCGACAGAGTATAATTCACCCCTCCACTTT
CASSATEYNSPLHF
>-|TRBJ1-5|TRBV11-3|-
TGTGCCAGCAGCTTAGTACCACAGGGTCCCGTATATAGCAATCAGCCCCAGCATTTT
CASSLVPQGPVYSNQPQHF
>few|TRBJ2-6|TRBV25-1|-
TGTGCCAGCAGTCGCCGAACCGTCCCGAGCTCTGGGGCCAACGTCCTGACTTTC
CASSRRTVPSSGANVLTF
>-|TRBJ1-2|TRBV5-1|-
TGCGCCAGCAGCTTGACGGGGCCGGGGGACTATGGCTACACCTTC
CASSLTGPGDYGYTF
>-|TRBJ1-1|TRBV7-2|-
TGTGCCAGCAGCTTAGAGTTGGGCAGATTGAACACTGAAGCTTTCTTT
CASSLELGRLNTEAFF
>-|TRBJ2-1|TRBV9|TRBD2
TGTGCCAGCAGCGCCGTAGCGGGGGGCGGTGGTGAGCAGTTCTTC
CASSAVAGGGGEQFF
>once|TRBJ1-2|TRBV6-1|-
TGTGCCAGCAGTGAAGGTCCTTATGGCTACACCTTC
CASSEGPYGYTF
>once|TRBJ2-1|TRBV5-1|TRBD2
TGCGCCAGCAGCTTGGTTAGCGGGGGCCACAATGAGCAGTTCTTC
CASSLVSGGHNEQFF
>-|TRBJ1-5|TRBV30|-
TGTGCCTGGAGCGAACAGGTTAGCAATCAGCCCCAGCATTTT
CAWSEQVSNQPQHF
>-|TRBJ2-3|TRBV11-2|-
TGTGCCAGCAGCTACTTTCCCGGACAGGATACGCAGTATTTT
CASSYFPGQDTQYF
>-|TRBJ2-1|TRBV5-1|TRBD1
TGCGCCAGCAGCCCCTCACGGACAGGGAACAATGAGCAGTTCTTC
CASSPSRTGNNEQFF
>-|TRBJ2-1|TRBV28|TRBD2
TGTGCCAGCACCTTAGGGCTAGCGGGGAGGGGTGAGCAGTTCTTC
CASTLGLAGRGEQFF
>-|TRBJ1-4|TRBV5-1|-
TGCGCCAGCAGCTTCCGAGGAGCAACTAATGAAAAACTGTTTTTT
CASSFRGATNEKLFF
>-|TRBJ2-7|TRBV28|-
TGTGCCAGCACGCTCGGGACTCCCTACGAGCAGTACTTC
CASTLGTPYEQYF
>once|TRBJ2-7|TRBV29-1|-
TGCAGCGTTGGAGACAGTTCCTACGAGCAGTACTTC
CSVGDSSYEQYF
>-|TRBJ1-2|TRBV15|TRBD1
TGTGCCACCAGCAGAGATCCGGACAGGGTTGAGGGCTACACCTTC
CATSRDPDRVEGYTF
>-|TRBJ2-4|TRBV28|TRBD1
TGTGCCAGCAGTTTAATGACAGGGGGAGCCAAAAACATTCAGTACTTC
CASSLMTGGAKNIQYF
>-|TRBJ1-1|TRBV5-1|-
TGCGCCAGCAGCTCTCGGTCTCGTATGAACACTGAAGCTTTCTTT
CASSSRSRMNTEAFF
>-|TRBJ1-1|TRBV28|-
TGTGCCAGCAGTTTATGGGGTCAGCGCCTAAACACTGAAGCTTTCTTT
CASSLWGQRLNTEAFF
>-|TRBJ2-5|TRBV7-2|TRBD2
TGTGCCAGCAGCTTAGAACTAGCGGGGTCTGAGACCCAGTACTTC
CASSLELAGSETQYF
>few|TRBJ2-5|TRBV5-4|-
TGTGCCAGCAGCTTGGTCAGCGAAGAGACCCAGTACTTC
CASSLVSEETQYF
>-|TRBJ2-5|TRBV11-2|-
TGTGCCAGCAGCTCCCCCCAGCTAAGGGGAGAGACCCAGTACTTC
CASSSPQLRGETQYF
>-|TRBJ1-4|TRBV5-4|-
TGTGCCAGCAGACCCGGACATTCAACTAATGAAAAACTGTTTTTT
CASRPGHSTNEKLFF
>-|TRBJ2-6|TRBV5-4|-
TGTGCCAGCAGCTTAAGGCAGGGGAACTCTGGGGCCAACGTCCTGACTTTC
CASSLRQGNSGANVLTF
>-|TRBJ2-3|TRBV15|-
TGTGCCACCAGCAGGGAGGCGGGCGGGGCTGGCACAGATACGCAGTATTTT
CATSREAGGAGTDTQYF
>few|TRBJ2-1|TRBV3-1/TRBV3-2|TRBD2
TGTGCCAGCAGCCAAGAACTAGCGACATACAATGAGCAGTTCTTC
CASSQELATYNEQFF
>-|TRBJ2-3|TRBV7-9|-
TGTGCCAGCAGCTTCTCGGTACGCACAGATACGCAGTATTTT
CASSFSVRTDTQYF
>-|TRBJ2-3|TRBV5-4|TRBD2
TGTGCCAGCAGCTTGCGTAGCGGGGCAGATACGCAGTATTTT
CASSLRSGADTQYF
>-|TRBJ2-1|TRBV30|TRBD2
TGTGCCTGGAGTCCTCCCCTAGCGGGGGGGCCTAATGAGCAGTTCTTC
CAWSPPLAGGPNEQFF
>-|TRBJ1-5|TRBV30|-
TGTGCCTGGAGTCGTGGTGGTACTTACAGGAACAATCAGCCCCAGCATTTT
CAWSRGGTYRNNQPQHF